The 28 T cell receptor beta chains below were found in one sample sequenced in a study of neurological immune-mediated disorders. TCRdb re-derived calls from the 5' RACE reads in MiXCR, one entry per CDR3 protein. Counted here are about 40,000 distinct CDR3 sequences, roughly 2.5% occurring once; the ten biggest clones make up about 2.4%. Input material: PBMCs. The receptors derive from a man aged 45-60 years with multiple sclerosis.

There are many counts of this clonotype. The chain carries TRBV5-1 and TRBJ2-7; 11 nucleotides match TRBD2. The length of the CDR3 is 16 residues. Germline lookup yields CDR1 SGHRS and CDR2 YFSETQ. V dropped 4 bases and J dropped 7; count of bases not matched to a gene: 13. CDR3 DNA: TGCGCCAGCAGCCTATCGACTAGCGGGGACTTTGGTGAGCAGTACTTC. It encodes CASSLSTSGDFGEQYF.

This clonotype came up many times. The V and J genes are TRBV20-1 and TRBJ1-1; tentative D call: TRBD1 (6 bases). Germline V CDR1 and CDR2: DFQATT, SNEGSKA (reference sequence). V was cut by 3 bases and J by 7 bases, with 21 bases left in between. The CDR3 is 15 residues long. The CDR3 DNA sequence: TGCAGTGCTAGGGTTTCGGCGGGGGCACAAATTGAAGCTTTCTTT. This codes for CSARVSAGAQIEAFF.

This clonotype was counted at least ten times. This sequence joins TRBV29-1 and TRBJ1-2; TRBD1 agrees at 7 bases. The germline V gene encodes CDR1 SQVTM and CDR2 ANQGSEA. The CDR3 loop spans 12 amino acids. The J segment lost 3 bases and the V segment lost 4 bases, leaving 2 bases of the junction unmatched. CDR3 DNA: TGCAGCGTTGGACAGGGACACTATGGCTACACCTTC. Residues: CSVGQGHYGYTF.

This clonotype was detected many times. The rearrangement links TRBV6-5 to TRBJ2-7, with 8 bases identical to TRBD2. Germline V lookup: CDR1 MNHEY, CDR2 SVGAGI. V shed 2 bases, J shed 4 bases, and the junction held 4 bases outside the gene matches. The CDR3 loop spans 14 amino acids. In nucleotides, the CDR3 is TGTGCCAGCAGTTACGGGACTAGAGGGTACGAGCAGTACTTC. Translated: CASSYGTRGYEQYF.

This clonotype has a count of ten or more. V is TRBV6-2 or TRBV6-3 and J is TRBJ2-2; D tentatively fits TRBD1 or TRBD2 (5 bases each). The V end was cut by 1 base, the J end by 12 bases, with 30 bases between. Germline loops: CDR1 MNHEY, CDR2 SVGEGT. The CDR3 is 19 amino acids. CDR3 in DNA: TGTGCCAGCAGTTACTATCCCCTCGCATGGCGGGCCCTCCCGGGGCAGCTGTTTTTT. This codes for CASSYYPLAWRALPGQLFF.

The V gene is TRBV24-1, the J gene TRBJ2-5; the match to TRBD1 covers 8 bases. The CDR3 contains 15 residues. The germline V gene has CDR1 KGHDR and CDR2 SFDVKD. The V and J ends lost 4 bases and 3 bases, in that order; junction bases with no gene match: 6. The CDR3 loop is CATSDPTGAKETQYF. In DNA form, the CDR3 reads TGTGCCACCAGTGACCCGACAGGGGCGAAAGAGACCCAGTACTTC.

In this sample, this clonotype turned up many times. The gene calls are TRBV20-1 and TRBJ2-5; unclear D gene. This CDR3 has 14 amino acids. Germline V gene sequence: CDR1 DFQATT, CDR2 SNEGSKA (reference sequence). V lost 0 bases, J lost 2 bases, and 10 bases lay in between. CDR3 in amino acids: CSAREPPLQETQYF. CDR3 DNA sequence: TGCAGTGCTAGAGAACCACCTTTACAAGAGACCCAGTACTTC.

The sample holds many counts of this clonotype. The V and J genes are TRBV5-4 and TRBJ2-3; TRBD2 matches at 10 bases. In germline, CDR1 is SGHNT, CDR2 YYREEE (reference sequence). The CDR3 has 15 residues. V trimming: 4 bases; J trimming: 2 bases; junction bases outside the gene matches: 4. CDR3 sequence: CASSLTSGHTDTQYF. In nucleotides, the CDR3 is TGTGCCAGCAGCCTGACTAGCGGGCACACAGATACGCAGTATTTT.

In this sample, this clonotype turned up many times. An end of the junction does not agree with germline; a read error may underlie this. The rearrangement joins TRBV20-1 to TRBJ2-7; D may be TRBD2 (7 bases). This CDR3 is built from 15 residues. CDR1 DFQATT and CDR2 SNEGSKA come from the germline V gene (reference sequence). Here the CDR3 DNA reads TGCAGTGGTAGACCAGCCGCGGGGGCCAGCTACGAGCAGTACTTC. This translates into CSGRPAAGASYEQYF.

In this sample, this clonotype turned up many times. V usage is TRBV6-2 or TRBV6-3 and J usage is TRBJ1-2; D not resolved. CDR1 is MNHEY and CDR2 is SVGEGT in the germline V gene. CDR3 length: 16 residues. Trimming took 4 bases from V and 5 from J, leaving 20 bases between them. CDR3 residues: CASSLAGTEEAYGYTF. The CDR3 nucleotides are TGTGCCAGCAGTTTAGCAGGCACCGAGGAGGCATATGGCTACACCTTC.

Comment on this clonotype: With a much larger clone just one base away, this may be a read error. The rearrangement links TRBV24-1 to TRBJ2-1; 7 bases match TRBD1. The CDR3 is 16 amino acids. The V gene's germline CDR1 is KGHDR and CDR2 SFDVKD. V lost 3 bases and J lost 6; bases outside the gene matches: 10. CDR3 sequence: CATSDPTGEPFNEQFF. CDR3 bases: TGTGCCACCAGTGATCCCACAGGGGAACCCTTCAATGAGCAGTTCTTC.

This clonotype was seen at least ten times. The chain is built from TRBV20-1 and TRBJ2-5; possibly TRBD1 for D (6 bases). The germline gives CDR1 DFQATT, CDR2 SNEGSKA (reference sequence). The CDR3 runs 15 residues. Trimming shortened V by 5 bases and J by 3 bases, and 19 bases separated the two germline ends. CDR3 sequence (DNA): TGCAGTGCTGGGCGTGGGACAATAAATGAAGAGACCCAGTACTTC. It translates to CSAGRGTINEETQYF.

This clonotype showed up many times. The CDR3 bases are TGTGCCAGCAGCCCAATATATGCGGGACAGGGAATGAACACTGAAGCTTTCTTT. This sequence encodes CASSPIYAGQGMNTEAFF. The chain has TRBV5-6 and TRBJ1-1, with TRBD1 matching 9 bases. The CDR3 totals 18 residues. V was clipped by 4 bases and J by 0 bases; unmatched bases: 13. Germline V gene data show CDR1 as SGHDT and CDR2 as YYEEEE. Using reference TRBV5-6 and TRBJ1-1 for the parts outside the CDR3, the full variable domain is DAGVTQSPTHLIKTRGQQVTLRCSPKSGHDTVSWYQQALGQGPQFIFQYYEEEERQRGNFPDRFSGHQFPNYSSELNVNALLLGDSALYLCASSPIYAGQGMNTEAFFGQGTRLTVV.

This clonotype has at least ten counts. The V and J genes are TRBV7-8 and TRBJ2-3, with TRBD2 matching 9 bases. The germline CDR1 and CDR2 sequences are SGHVS and FQNEAQ. V lost 7 bases to trimming and J lost 1 base; unmatched junction nucleotides: 9. The CDR3 is 16 amino acids. This CDR3 is CASTTVAGARTDTQYF. As DNA, the CDR3 is TGTGCCAGCACCACCGTAGCGGGGGCCCGCACAGATACGCAGTATTTT.

This clonotype was picked up many times. V and J are TRBV29-1 and TRBJ1-1; D remains ambiguous. V lost 4 bases to trimming and J lost 1 base, with 13 bases between them. Germline CDR1 reads SQVTM; CDR2 reads ANQGSEA. CDR3 length equals 14 residues. The CDR3 coding sequence is TGCAGCGTTGCTGGGAGGGCCCGGAACACTGAAGCTTTCTTT. It codes for CSVAGRARNTEAFF.

This clonotype was seen repeatedly, ten times or more. The V gene is TRBV12-3 or TRBV12-4, the J gene TRBJ2-7, with 8 bases identical to TRBD1. The CDR3 consists of 11 residues. Trimming cost V 10 bases and J 6 bases; bases outside gene matches: 5. The DNA of the CDR3 is TGTGCCACAGGACAGGGTGGCGAGCAGTACTTC. Protein: CATGQGGEQYF.

This clonotype has only a few counts. The chain employs TRBV3-1 and TRBJ1-2, with D maybe TRBD1 (6 bases). V was cut by 2 bases and J by 7 bases, with 20 bases left in between. From germline, CDR1 is LGHDT and CDR2 YNNKEL (reference sequence). The CDR3 sequence is 16 residues long. The CDR3 nucleotides are TGTGCCAGCAGCCAATTAGTGAGGGGGACGGGCTCTGGCTACACCTTC. Protein: CASSQLVRGTGSGYTF.

The table lists this clonotype with many counts. V usage is TRBV14 and J usage is TRBJ1-2, with D unclear. The length of the CDR3 is 12 residues. Trimming left V 0 bases short and J 7 bases short, with 6 bases between. Germline CDR1 is SGHDN and CDR2 is FVKESK. In nucleotides, the CDR3 is TGTGCCAGCAGCCAAGAAGGGAGTGGCTACACCTTC. Protein product: CASSQEGSGYTF. Variable domain in full (rest from reference TRBV14 and TRBJ1-2): EAGVTQFPSHSVIEKGQTVTLRCDPISGHDNLYWYRRVMGKEIKFLLHFVKESKQDESGMPNNRFLAERTGGTYSTLKVQPAELEDSGVYFCASSQEGSGYTFGSGTRLTVV.

At least ten counts were recorded for this clonotype. The junction and the germline gene differ at one end; a read error may be behind it. The genes are TRBV25-1 and TRBJ1-5, with D perhaps matching TRBD1 (5 bases). Per the germline V gene, CDR1 is MGHDK and CDR2 is SYGVNS. The CDR3 has 16 residues. CDR3 region: CASSEWDVSGDQPQNF. CDR3 nucleotide sequence: TGTGCCAGCAGTGAATGGGACGTATCGGGGGATCAGCCCCAGAATTTT.

There are a few counts of this clonotype. The CDR3 DNA follows: TGCAGTGCTAGCGGGGGGTTTGTTGAGCAGTTCTTC. Translated, it gives CSASGGFVEQFF. V usage is TRBV20-1 and J usage is TRBJ2-1; 7 bases agree with TRBD2. The V gene end was trimmed by 3 bases and the J gene end by 9 bases; junction bases not matched to a gene: 5. Germline loops: CDR1 DFQATT, CDR2 SNEGSKA (reference sequence). The CDR3 contains 12 residues.

The table lists this clonotype with many counts. The chain couples TRBV20-1 to TRBJ2-7, with TRBD2 matching over 7 bases. Germline values: CDR1 DFQATT, CDR2 SNEGSKA (reference sequence). This CDR3 is 14 amino acids long. J gave up 2 bases and V 5 bases, and 9 bases lay outside the gene matches. As DNA, the CDR3 is TGCAGTGCTGGCCGGGACGGGGGGACCTACGAGCAGTACTTC. Its protein is CSAGRDGGTYEQYF.

With respect to this clonotype: With a much larger clone just one base away, this may be a read error. The CDR3 here is CASSLRKGGEAFF. CDR3 nucleotides: TGTGCCAGCAGCCTCAGAAAGGGCGGTGAAGCTTTCTTT. The chain combines TRBV9 with TRBJ1-1; the D is unclear. This CDR3 spans 13 amino acids. V was pared by 4 bases and J by 7 bases, with 14 bases between. Germline V gives CDR1 SGDLS, CDR2 YYNGEE. Full variable domain (rest looked up from reference TRBV9 and TRBJ1-1): DSGVTQTPKHLITATGQRVTLRCSPRSGDLSVYWYQQSLDQGLQFLIQYYNGEERAKGNILERFSAQQFPDLHSELNLSSLELGDSALYFCASSLRKGGEAFFGQGTRLTVV.

This clonotype was seen a few times. The junction does not match germline at one end; this may be a read error. The chain links TRBV10-3 to TRBJ2-2; 9 bases match TRBD1. The CDR3 is 16 amino acids. Per the germline V gene, CDR1 is ENHRY and CDR2 is SYGVKD. The CDR3 region has the DNA TGTGCCATCAGTCGGGACAGGGCCCCGAACACCAGGGAGCTGTTTTTT. Its translation: CAISRDRAPNTRELFF.

This clonotype was counted only a few times. Given a much more abundant clone one base away, this may be a read error. The CDR3 DNA sequence: TGTGCCTGGAGTGATTGGAAGCAAGAGACCCAGTACTTC. Translated: CAWSDWKQETQYF. The chain has TRBV30 and TRBJ2-5, with D unresolved. Trimming pared 1 base from V and 2 bases from J, leaving 8 bases between. CDR1 is GTSNPN and CDR2 is SVGIG in the germline V gene (reference sequence). The CDR3 loop spans 13 amino acids.

This clonotype has at least ten counts. The CDR3: CASSLDAGKGSPLHF. CDR3 bases: TGCGCCAGCAGCCTGGACGCCGGCAAAGGGTCACCCCTCCACTTT. V and J are TRBV4-1 and TRBJ1-6, with D unresolved. This CDR3 comprises 15 residues. V was pared by 4 bases and J by 10 bases, with 17 bases between. Germline values: CDR1 MGHRA, CDR2 YSYEKL.

A word on this clonotype: Being one base from a much bigger clone, this may be a read error. The V call is TRBV27, the J call TRBJ1-1; D not resolved. Germline V gene lookup returns CDR1 MNHEY and CDR2 SMNVEV (reference sequence). V lost 1 base, J lost 7 bases, and 13 bases lay in between. The CDR3 contains 14 residues. CDR3 bases: TGTGCCAGCAGTTTATTAAGGAGTGAGAGTGAAGCTTTCTTT. The encoded protein is CASSLLRSESEAFF.

The table lists this clonotype with many counts. The rearrangement uses TRBV5-6 and TRBJ2-3, with 10 bases aligning to TRBD1. The CDR3 is made up of 16 amino acids. The germline V gene encodes CDR1 SGHDT and CDR2 YYEEEE. V was pared by 0 bases and J by 6 bases, with 7 bases of the junction left unmatched. CDR3 residues: CASSLGGQGGADTQYF. CDR3 sequence (DNA): TGTGCCAGCAGCTTGGGAGGACAGGGGGGAGCTGATACGCAGTATTTT.

This clonotype came up many times. CDR3 region: CASRADPNTEAFF. The CDR3 bases are TGCGCCAGCAGGGCTGACCCGAACACTGAAGCTTTCTTT. The rearrangement joins TRBV5-1 to TRBJ1-1; D not certain. Per germline, CDR1 SGHRS and CDR2 YFSETQ. Trimming pared 5 bases from V and 1 base from J, leaving 9 bases between. The CDR3 is 13 residues long.